The 9 T cell receptor beta chains presented below share a single source sample, sequenced in a study of T cells after yellow fever vaccination. TCRdb analysed the 5' RACE reads with MiXCR anew, one entry per CDR3 protein. The sample records 300,000 to 400,000 distinct CDR3 sequences, around 6.4% being singletons. The source material was PBMCs, sampled 5 days after the yellow fever booster vaccination. The receptor source for this set is a man between 25 and 39 years old who received the YFV17D yellow fever vaccine.

In its sample, this clonotype was seen many times. The gene calls are TRBV20-1 and TRBJ2-1; D possibly corresponds to TRBD2 (6 bases). The CDR3 has 14 residues. Per germline, CDR1 DFQATT and CDR2 SNEGSKA (reference sequence). Trimming took 3 bases from V and 10 from J, leaving 19 bases between them. The CDR3 DNA reads as TGCAGTGCTAGGTATCGGGAGAGCTCAAGGGAGCAGTTCTTC. It yields the protein CSARYRESSREQFF.

This clonotype was observed many times. The V call is TRBV5-1, the J call TRBJ2-7; 7 nucleotides agree with TRBD1. The CDR3 covers 14 residues. With 6 bases clipped from V and 0 bases from J, the junction kept 6 bases outside the gene matches. The germline gives CDR1 SGHRS, CDR2 YFSETQ. The CDR3 bases are TGCGCCAGCACCAGGGACAGTCTCTCCTACGAGCAGTACTTC. It yields the protein CASTRDSLSYEQYF.

Many counts were recorded for this clonotype. The chain links TRBV20-1 to TRBJ2-5; possible D gene TRBD2, 5 bases. The length of the CDR3 is 16 residues. Germline CDR1 is DFQATT and CDR2 is SNEGSKA (reference sequence). The V gene lost 3 bases and the J gene lost 5 bases, with 22 bases spanning the gap. The CDR3 coding sequence is TGCAGTGCTAGTCCACTCGCGGGCCCATCACCGGAGACCCAGTACTTC. Its translation: CSASPLAGPSPETQYF.

In this sample, this clonotype turned up a few times. The V call is TRBV6-2 or TRBV6-3, the J call TRBJ2-3; 8 bases line up with TRBD2. The germline V gene has CDR1 MNHEY and CDR2 SVGEGT. J was trimmed by 4 bases and V by 8 bases; bases with no gene match: 8. The CDR3 runs to 14 residues. The CDR3 region has the DNA TGTGCCAGCTACTCCTCGGGAGGGCCAGATACGCAGTATTTT. This gives the protein CASYSSGGPDTQYF.

This clonotype was recorded at least ten times. This sequence joins TRBV6-1 and TRBJ2-2; either TRBD1 or TRBD2 may fit D (5 bases each). Deletions cut 6 bases from V and 1 base from J, with 18 bases between. The CDR3 sequence is 17 residues long. Germline lookup yields CDR1 MNHNS and CDR2 SASEGT. CDR3 residues: CASSSLAGTVNTGELFF. The CDR3 DNA sequence: TGTGCCAGCAGCTCCCTCGCCGGGACGGTGAACACCGGGGAGCTGTTTTTT.

This clonotype was seen repeatedly, ten times or more. The rearrangement joins TRBV9 to TRBJ2-2, with D unclear. The V gene lost 0 bases and the J gene lost 6 bases, with 12 bases spanning the gap. Germline values: CDR1 SGDLS, CDR2 YYNGEE. CDR3 length equals 15 residues. The CDR3 protein is CASSVAGLRAGELFF. The CDR3 DNA sequence: TGTGCCAGCAGCGTAGCCGGGTTACGGGCCGGGGAGCTGTTTTTT.

Ten or more counts support this clonotype. The chain joins TRBV6-1 to TRBJ2-3; TRBD2 might be the D (6 bases). Trimming took off 6 bases at V and 0 bases at J, with 10 bases between the two ends. CDR1 and CDR2 from the germline V gene are MNHNS and SASEGT. The CDR3 is made up of 14 amino acids. The CDR3 spells CASRTGLSTDTQYF. The CDR3 DNA reads as TGTGCCAGCAGGACGGGACTCAGCACAGATACGCAGTATTTT.

The chain recombines TRBV10-3 with TRBJ1-5; D is unclear. The ends were cut back, 6 bases at V and 1 base at J, with 4 bases in the middle. Germline CDR1 ENHRY, CDR2 SYGVKD. The CDR3 contains 12 residues. The CDR3 nucleotides read TGTGCCATCAGGGACAGCAATCAGCCCCAGCATTTT. Encoded protein: CAIRDSNQPQHF.

Here the CDR3 reads CASSHAGRVPYEQYF. Here the CDR3 DNA reads TGTGCCAGCAGCCATGCCGGGAGGGTCCCCTACGAGCAGTACTTC. The genes are TRBV3-1 and TRBJ2-7, with TRBD2 matching over 8 bases. Germline assignment: CDR1 LGHDT and CDR2 YNNKEL (reference sequence). This CDR3 has 15 amino acids. Losses at the gene ends were 3 bases for V and 2 bases for J; bases not matched to a gene: 6.